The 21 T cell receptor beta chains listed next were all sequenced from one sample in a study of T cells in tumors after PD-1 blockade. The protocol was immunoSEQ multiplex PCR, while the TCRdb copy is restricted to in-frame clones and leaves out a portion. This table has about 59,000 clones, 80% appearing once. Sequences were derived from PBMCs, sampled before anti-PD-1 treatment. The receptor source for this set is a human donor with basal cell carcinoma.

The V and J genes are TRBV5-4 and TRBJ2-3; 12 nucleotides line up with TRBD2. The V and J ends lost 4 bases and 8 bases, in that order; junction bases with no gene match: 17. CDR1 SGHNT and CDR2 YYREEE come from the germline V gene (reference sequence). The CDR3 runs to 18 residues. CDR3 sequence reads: CASSRPNRASGGASTQYF. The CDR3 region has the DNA TGTGCCAGCAGCAGACCCAATAGGGCTAGCGGGGGGGCCAGTACGCAGTATTTT.

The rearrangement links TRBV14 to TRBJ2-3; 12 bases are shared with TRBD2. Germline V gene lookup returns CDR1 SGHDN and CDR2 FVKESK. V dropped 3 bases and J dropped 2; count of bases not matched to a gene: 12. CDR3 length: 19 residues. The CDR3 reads CASSHLRGLAGGATDTQYF. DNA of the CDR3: TGTGCCAGCAGCCACCTGAGGGGGCTAGCGGGGGGGGCCACAGATACGCAGTATTTT.

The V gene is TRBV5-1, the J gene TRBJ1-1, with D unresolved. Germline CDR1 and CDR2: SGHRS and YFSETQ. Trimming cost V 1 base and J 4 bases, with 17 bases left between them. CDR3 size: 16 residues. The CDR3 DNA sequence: TGCGCCAGCAGCTTGCTTGGGTTGGGAGGTGGCACTGAAGCTTTCTTT. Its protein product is CASSLLGLGGGTEAFF.

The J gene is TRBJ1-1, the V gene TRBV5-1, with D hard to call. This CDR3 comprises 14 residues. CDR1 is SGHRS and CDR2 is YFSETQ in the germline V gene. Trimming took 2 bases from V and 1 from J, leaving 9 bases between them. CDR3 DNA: TGCGCCAGCAGCTTTGGAATGGGGAACACTGAAGCTTTCTTT. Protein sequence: CASSFGMGNTEAFF.

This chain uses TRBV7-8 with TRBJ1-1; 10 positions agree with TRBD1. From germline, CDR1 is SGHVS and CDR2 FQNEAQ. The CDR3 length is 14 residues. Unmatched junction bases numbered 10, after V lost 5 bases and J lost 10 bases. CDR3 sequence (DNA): TGTGCCAGCAGCCCGGACAGGGGGGTCGGGGGAGCTTTCTTT. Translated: CASSPDRGVGGAFF.

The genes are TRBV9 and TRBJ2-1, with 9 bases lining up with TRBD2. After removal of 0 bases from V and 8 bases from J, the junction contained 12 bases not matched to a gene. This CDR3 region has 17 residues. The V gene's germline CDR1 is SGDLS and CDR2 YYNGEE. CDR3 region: CASSVGLAGGPSDEQFF. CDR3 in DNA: TGTGCCAGCAGCGTAGGGCTTGCGGGGGGGCCATCGGATGAGCAGTTCTTC.

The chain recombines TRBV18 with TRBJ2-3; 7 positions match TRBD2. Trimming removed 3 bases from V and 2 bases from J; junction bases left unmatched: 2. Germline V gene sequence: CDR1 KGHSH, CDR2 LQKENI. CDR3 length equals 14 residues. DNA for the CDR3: TGTGCCAGCTCACCTCGGGACTACACAGATACGCAGTATTTT. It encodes CASSPRDYTDTQYF. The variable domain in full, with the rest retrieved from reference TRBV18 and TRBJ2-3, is NAGVMQNPRHLVRRRGQEARLRCSPMKGHSHVYWYRQLPEEGLKFMVYLQKENIIDESGMPKERFSAEFPKEGPSILRIQQVVRGDSAAYFCASSPRDYTDTQYFGPGTRLTVL.

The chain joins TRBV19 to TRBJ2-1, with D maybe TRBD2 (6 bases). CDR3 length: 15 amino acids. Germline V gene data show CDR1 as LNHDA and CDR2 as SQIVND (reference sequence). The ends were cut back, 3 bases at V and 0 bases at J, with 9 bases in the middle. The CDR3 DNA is TGTGCCAGTAGTATTCGGGGGAACTCCTACAATGAGCAGTTCTTC. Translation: CASSIRGNSYNEQFF.

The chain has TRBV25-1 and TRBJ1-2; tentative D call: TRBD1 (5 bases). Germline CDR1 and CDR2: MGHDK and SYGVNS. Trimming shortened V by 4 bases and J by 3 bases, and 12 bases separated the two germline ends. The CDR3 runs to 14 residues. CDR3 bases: TGTGCCAGCAGTGGAAGTGGGGGGTACTATGGCTACACCTTC. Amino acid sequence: CASSGSGGYYGYTF.

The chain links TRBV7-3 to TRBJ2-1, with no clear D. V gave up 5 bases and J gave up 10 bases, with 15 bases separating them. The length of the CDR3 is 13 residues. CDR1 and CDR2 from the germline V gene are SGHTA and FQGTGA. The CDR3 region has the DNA TGTGCCAGCAGCGCGGCTGGGTCACGGGAGCAGTTCTTC. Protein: CASSAAGSREQFF. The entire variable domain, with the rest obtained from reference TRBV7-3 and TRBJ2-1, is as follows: GAGVSQTPSNKVTEKGKYVELRCDPISGHTALYWYRQSLGQGPEFLIYFQGTGAADDSGLPNDRFFAVRPEGSVSTLKIQRTERGDSAVYLCASSAAGSREQFFGPGTRLTVL.

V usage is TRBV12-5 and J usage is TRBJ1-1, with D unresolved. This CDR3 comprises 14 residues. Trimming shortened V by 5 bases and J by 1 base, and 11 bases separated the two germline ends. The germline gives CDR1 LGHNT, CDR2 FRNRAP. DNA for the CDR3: TGTGCTAGTGGTCCGGAACCGGGGAACACTGAAGCTTTCTTT. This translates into CASGPEPGNTEAFF.

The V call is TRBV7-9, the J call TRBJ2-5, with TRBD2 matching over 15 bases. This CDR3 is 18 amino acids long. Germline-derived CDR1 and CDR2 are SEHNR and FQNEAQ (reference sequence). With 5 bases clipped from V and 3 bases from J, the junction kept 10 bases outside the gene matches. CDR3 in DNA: TGTGCCAGCAGCAGATCCCAACGGACTAGCGGGGGGGAAGAGACCCAGTACTTC. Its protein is CASSRSQRTSGGEETQYF.

As DNA, the CDR3 is TGTGCCTGGAGTACAGGGACTGGAAACACCATATATTTT. Its translation: CAWSTGTGNTIYF. This chain links TRBV30 with TRBJ1-3; D is perhaps TRBD1 (6 bases). Germline CDR1 reads GTSNPN; CDR2 reads SVGIG (reference sequence). The CDR3 has 13 amino acids. Between the trimmed V and J ends, which lost 2 bases and 2 bases, there was a span of 7 bases.

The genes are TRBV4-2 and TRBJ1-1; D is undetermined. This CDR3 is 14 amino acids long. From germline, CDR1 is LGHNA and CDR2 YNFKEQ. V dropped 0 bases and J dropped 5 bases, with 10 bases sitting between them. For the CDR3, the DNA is TGTGCCAGCAGCCAAGATTGGGCAAAGACTGAAGCTTTCTTT. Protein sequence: CASSQDWAKTEAFF.

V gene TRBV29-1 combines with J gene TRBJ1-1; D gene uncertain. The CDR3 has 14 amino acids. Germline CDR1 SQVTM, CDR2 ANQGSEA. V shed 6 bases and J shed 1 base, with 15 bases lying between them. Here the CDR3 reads CSVRNRDSNTEAFF. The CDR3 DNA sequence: TGCAGCGTCCGGAATCGAGATTCGAACACTGAAGCTTTCTTT.

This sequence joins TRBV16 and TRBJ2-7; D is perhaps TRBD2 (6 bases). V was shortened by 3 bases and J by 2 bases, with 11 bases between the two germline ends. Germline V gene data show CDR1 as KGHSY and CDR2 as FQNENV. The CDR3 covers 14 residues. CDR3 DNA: TGTGCCAGCAGCCATTGGGACTTACCCTACGAGCAGTACTTC. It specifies CASSHWDLPYEQYF.

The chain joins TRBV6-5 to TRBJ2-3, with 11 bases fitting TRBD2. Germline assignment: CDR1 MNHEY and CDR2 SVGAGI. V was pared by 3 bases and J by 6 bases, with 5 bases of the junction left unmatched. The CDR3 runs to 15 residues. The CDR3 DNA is TGTGCCAGCAGTTATAGCGGGGGGGCCGGGGATACGCAGTATTTT. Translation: CASSYSGGAGDTQYF.

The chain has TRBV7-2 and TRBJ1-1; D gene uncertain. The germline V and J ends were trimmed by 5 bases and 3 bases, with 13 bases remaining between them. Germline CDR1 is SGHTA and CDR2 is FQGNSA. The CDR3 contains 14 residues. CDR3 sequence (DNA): TGTGCCAGCAGCGAGGGCGGTTTGTACACTGAAGCTTTCTTT. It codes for CASSEGGLYTEAFF.

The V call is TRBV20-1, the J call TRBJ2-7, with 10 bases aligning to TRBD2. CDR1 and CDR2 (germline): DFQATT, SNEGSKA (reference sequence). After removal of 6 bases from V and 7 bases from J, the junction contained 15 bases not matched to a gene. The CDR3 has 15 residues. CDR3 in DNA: TGCAGTGCCAGTTTAGCGGGGGGCCTCCTTAAGGAGCAGTACTTC. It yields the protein CSASLAGGLLKEQYF.

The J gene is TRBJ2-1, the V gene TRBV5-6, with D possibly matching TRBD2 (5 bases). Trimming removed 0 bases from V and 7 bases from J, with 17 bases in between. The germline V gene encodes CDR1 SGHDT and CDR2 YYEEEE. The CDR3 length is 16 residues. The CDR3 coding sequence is TGTGCCAGCAGCTTGGCCGGGGTGGGATACATAAATGAGCAGTTCTTC. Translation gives CASSLAGVGYINEQFF. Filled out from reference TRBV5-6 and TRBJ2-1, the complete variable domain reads DAGVTQSPTHLIKTRGQQVTLRCSPKSGHDTVSWYQQALGQGPQFIFQYYEEEERQRGNFPDRFSGHQFPNYSSELNVNALLLGDSALYLCASSLAGVGYINEQFFGPGTRLTVL.

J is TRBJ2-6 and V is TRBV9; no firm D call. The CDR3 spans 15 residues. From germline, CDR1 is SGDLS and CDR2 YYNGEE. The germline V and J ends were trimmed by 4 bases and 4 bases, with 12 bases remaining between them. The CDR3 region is CASSPRFSGANVLTF. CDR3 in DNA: TGTGCCAGCAGCCCCAGGTTTTCCGGGGCCAACGTCCTGACTTTC.